This entry describes one T cell receptor beta chain. This clonotype has just a few counts. This receptor's antigen is unknown. The input lacks base qualities; no much larger clone sits a single base away. This sample is drawn from a study of T-cell reconstitution after alpha-beta-depleted transplantation in children (TCRdb year 2016). The study in broad terms: T-cell immune reconstitution after TCRalphabeta/CD19-depleted allogeneic hematopoietic cell transplantation in children was quantitatively tracked in the study by means of TCR repertoire profiling.

Taken from cysteine to phenylalanine, the CDR3 has 14 residues. CDR3 DNA only is kept here, 42 bases in frame from base 1. CDR1 and CDR2 were assigned from the germline V gene as SQVTM and ANQGSEA. V is trimmed back by 4 bases and J by 3 bases, and the junction contains 5 bases that no gene match accounts for. The library relied on PCR. The instrument given in TCRdb is Illumina HiSeq 2500. TCR libraries were prepared with molecular barcoding, using unique molecular identifiers to normalize TCRbeta repertoire quantification. TCRdb passed the public sequencing reads through fastp at Q25 and MiXCR, retaining productive beta sequences. Rows merge per CDR3 protein into single entries with the most common DNA and genes. Here the sample has under 350,000 distinct CDR3 sequences; over 8% occur a single time. The ten largest clones represent about 9.4% of the sample.

The sequence was collected from a human donor who donated a stem cell graft to a child with SCID. Specimen: PBMCs from the stem cell graft donor, collected from the stem cell graft. The chain is encoded by TRBV29-1 joined to TRBJ2-7; 11 central nucleotides agree with TRBD1. In nucleotides, the sequence is TGCAGCGTTGTTGCGGGGACAGGGGGCTACGAGCAGTACTTC. Translated, this is CSVVAGTGGYEQYF.